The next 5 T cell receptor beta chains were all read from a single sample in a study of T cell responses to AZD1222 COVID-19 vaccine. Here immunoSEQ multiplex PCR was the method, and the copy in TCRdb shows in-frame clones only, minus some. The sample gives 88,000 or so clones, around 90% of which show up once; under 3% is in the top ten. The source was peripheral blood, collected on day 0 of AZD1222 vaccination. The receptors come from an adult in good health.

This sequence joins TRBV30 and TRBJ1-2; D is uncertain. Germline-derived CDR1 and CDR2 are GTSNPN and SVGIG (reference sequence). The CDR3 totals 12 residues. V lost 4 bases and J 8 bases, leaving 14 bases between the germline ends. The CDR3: CAWTRLARGYTF. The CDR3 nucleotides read TGTGCCTGGACCAGACTTGCGCGGGGCTACACCTTC.

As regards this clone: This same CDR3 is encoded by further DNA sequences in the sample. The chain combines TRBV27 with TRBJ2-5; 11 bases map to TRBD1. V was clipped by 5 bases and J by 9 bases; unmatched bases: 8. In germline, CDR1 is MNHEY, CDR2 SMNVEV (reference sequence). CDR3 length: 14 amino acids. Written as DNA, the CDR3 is TGTGCCAGCAGTCTAAGGACAGGGGGCCCTCCCCAGTACTTC. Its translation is CASSLRTGGPPQYF.

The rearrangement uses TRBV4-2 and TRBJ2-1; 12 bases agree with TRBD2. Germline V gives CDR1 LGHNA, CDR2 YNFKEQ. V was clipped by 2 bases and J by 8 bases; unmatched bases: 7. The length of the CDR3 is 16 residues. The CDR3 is CASSQSGTSGSDEQFF. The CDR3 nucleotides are TGTGCCAGCAGCCAATCCGGGACTAGCGGGTCAGATGAGCAGTTCTTC.

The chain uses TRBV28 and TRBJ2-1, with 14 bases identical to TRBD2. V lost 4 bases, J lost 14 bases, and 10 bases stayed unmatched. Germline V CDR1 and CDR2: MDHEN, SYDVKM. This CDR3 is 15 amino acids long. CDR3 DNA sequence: TGTGCCAGCAGTTCACCGGGACTAGCGGGAGTTGGAAAGTTCTTC. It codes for CASSSPGLAGVGKFF.

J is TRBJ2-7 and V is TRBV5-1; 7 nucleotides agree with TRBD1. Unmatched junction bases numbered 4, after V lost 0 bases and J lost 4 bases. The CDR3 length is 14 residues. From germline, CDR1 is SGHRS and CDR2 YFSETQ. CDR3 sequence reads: CASSLDLRGYEQYF. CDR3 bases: TGCGCCAGCAGCTTGGATCTCAGGGGGTACGAGCAGTACTTC.